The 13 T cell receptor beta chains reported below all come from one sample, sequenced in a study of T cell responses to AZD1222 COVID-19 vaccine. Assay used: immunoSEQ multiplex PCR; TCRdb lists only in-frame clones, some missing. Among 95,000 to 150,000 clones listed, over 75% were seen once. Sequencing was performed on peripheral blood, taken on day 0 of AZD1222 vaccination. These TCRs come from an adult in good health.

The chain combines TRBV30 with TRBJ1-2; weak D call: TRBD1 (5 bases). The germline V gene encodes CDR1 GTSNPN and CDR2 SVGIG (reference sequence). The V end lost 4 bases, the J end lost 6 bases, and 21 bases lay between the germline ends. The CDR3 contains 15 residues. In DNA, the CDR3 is TGTGCCTGGAAGTTGCAGTTGGCAGGGAAAGATGGCTACACCTTC. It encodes CAWKLQLAGKDGYTF. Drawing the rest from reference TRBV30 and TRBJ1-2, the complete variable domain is SQTIHQWPATLVQPVGSPLSLECTVEGTSNPNLYWYRQAAGRGLQLLFYSVGIGQISSEVPQNLSASRPQDRQFILSSKKLLLSDSGFYLCAWKLQLAGKDGYTFGSGTRLTVV.

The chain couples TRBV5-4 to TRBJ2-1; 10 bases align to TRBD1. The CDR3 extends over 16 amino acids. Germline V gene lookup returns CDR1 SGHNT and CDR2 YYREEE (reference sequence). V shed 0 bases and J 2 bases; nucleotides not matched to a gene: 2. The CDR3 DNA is TGTGCCAGCAGCTTGGGGGGACAGGGGACCTACAATGAGCAGTTCTTC. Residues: CASSLGGQGTYNEQFF.

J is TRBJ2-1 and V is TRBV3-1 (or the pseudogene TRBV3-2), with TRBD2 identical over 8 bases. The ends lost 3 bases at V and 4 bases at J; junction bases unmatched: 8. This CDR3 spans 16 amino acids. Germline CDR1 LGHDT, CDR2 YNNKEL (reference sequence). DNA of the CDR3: TGTGCCAGCAGCCATCCTAGCGGGCCGAGGTACAATGAGCAGTTCTTC. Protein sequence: CASSHPSGPRYNEQFF.

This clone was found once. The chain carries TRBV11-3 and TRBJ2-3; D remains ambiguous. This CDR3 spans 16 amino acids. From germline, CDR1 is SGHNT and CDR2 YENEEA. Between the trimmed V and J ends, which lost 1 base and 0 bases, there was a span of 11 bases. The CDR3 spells CASSLGLRQSTDTQYF. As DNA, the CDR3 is TGTGCCAGCAGCTTAGGCCTCCGGCAGAGCACAGATACGCAGTATTTT. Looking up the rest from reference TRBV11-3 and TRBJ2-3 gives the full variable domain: EAGVVQSPRYKIIEKKQPVAFWCNPISGHNTLYWYLQNLGQGPELLIRYENEEAVDDSQLPKDRFSAERLKGVDSTLKIQPAELGDSAVYLCASSLGLRQSTDTQYFGPGTRLTVL.

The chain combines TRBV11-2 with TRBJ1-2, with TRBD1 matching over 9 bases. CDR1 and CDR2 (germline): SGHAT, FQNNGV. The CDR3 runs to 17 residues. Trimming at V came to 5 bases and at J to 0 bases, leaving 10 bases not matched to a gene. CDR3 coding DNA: TGTGCCAGCAGCCCCCGGACAGGGGCCAACCCTAACTATGGCTACACCTTC. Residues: CASSPRTGANPNYGYTF.

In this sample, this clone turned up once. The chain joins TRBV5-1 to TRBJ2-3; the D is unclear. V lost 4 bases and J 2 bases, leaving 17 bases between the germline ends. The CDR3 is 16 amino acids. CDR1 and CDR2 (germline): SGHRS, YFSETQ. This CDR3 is CASSPPVGPVTDTQYF. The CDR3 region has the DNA TGCGCCAGCAGCCCCCCTGTTGGTCCAGTCACAGATACGCAGTATTTT. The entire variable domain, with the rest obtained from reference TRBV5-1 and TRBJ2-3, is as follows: KAGVTQTPRYLIKTRGQQVTLSCSPISGHRSVSWYQQTPGQGLQFLFEYFSETQRNKGNFPGRFSGRQFSNSRSEMNVSTLELGDSALYLCASSPPVGPVTDTQYFGPGTRLTVL.

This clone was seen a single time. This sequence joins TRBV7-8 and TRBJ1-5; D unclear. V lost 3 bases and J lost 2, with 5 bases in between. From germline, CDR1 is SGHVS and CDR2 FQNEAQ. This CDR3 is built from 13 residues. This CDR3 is CASSFSGNQPQHF. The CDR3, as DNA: TGTGCCAGCAGCTTCAGTGGCAATCAGCCCCAGCATTTT. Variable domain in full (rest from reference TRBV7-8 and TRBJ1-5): GAGVSQSPRYKVAKRGQDVALRCDPISGHVSLFWYQQALGQGPEFLTYFQNEAQLDKSGLPSDRFFAERPEGSVSTLKIQRTQQEDSAVYLCASSFSGNQPQHFGDGTRLSIL.

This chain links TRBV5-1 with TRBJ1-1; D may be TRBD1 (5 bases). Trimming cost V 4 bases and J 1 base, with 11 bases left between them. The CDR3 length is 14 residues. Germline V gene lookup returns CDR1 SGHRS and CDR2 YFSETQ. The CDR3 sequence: CASSGNTGNTEAFF. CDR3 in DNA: TGCGCCAGCAGCGGGAATACAGGGAACACTGAAGCTTTCTTT. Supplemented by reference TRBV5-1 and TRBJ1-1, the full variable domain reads KAGVTQTPRYLIKTRGQQVTLSCSPISGHRSVSWYQQTPGQGLQFLFEYFSETQRNKGNFPGRFSGRQFSNSRSEMNVSTLELGDSALYLCASSGNTGNTEAFFGQGTRLTVV.

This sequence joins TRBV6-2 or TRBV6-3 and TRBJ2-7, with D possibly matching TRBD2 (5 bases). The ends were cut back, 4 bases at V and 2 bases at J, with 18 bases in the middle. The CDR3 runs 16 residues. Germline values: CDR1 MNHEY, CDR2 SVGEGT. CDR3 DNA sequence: TGTGCCAGCAGTTCGGTTCCGGGGTGGGGAGCCTACGAGCAGTACTTC. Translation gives CASSSVPGWGAYEQYF.

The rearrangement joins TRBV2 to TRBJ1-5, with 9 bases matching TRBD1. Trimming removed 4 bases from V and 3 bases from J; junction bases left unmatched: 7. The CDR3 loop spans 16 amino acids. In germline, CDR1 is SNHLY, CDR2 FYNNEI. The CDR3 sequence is CASSGTGVRDNQPQHF. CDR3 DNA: TGTGCCAGCAGTGGGACAGGGGTCCGGGACAATCAGCCCCAGCATTTT.

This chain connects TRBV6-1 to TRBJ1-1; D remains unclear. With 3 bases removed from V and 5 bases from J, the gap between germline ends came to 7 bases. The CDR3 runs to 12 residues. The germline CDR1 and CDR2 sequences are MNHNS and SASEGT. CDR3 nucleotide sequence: TGTGCCAGCAGTGAGACCCGGACTGAAGCTTTCTTT. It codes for CASSETRTEAFF.

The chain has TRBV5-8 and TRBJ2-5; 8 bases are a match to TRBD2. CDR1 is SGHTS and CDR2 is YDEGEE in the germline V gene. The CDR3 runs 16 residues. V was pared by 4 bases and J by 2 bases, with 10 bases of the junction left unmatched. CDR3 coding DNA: TGTGCCAGCAGCCTTCGCGGAGCGGGGGTTCAAGAGACCCAGTACTTC. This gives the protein CASSLRGAGVQETQYF.

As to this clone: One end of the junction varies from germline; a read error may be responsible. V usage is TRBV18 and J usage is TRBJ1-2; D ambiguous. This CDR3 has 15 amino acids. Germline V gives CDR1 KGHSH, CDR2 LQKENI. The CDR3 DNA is TGTGCCAGCTCAACACCTTCGTCCGCCCCACGGGGCTACACCTTC. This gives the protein CASSTPSSAPRGYTF.